This TCR beta chain was profiled in a study of shared clonotypes between healthy human individuals. Overall study: Three plates were used per donor for CD4 naive, three for CD4 memory, two for CD8 naive and one for CD8 memory.

The CDR3 runs to 13 residues. V gave up 6 bases and J gave up 4 bases; unmatched junction bases: 4. Per the germline V gene, CDR1 is ENHRY and CDR2 is SYGVKD. Study-wide results and limits: Memory subsets had estimated richness that was generally smaller than that of naive subsets.

Clones were sequenced by immunoSEQ multiplex PCR, and TCRdb holds only the in-frame ones, with some missing. The repertoire consists of a few hundred thousand clones, with around 97% occurring once and the leading ten covering 0.057%. With respect to this clone: What it binds is unknown. Other DNA sequences within the sample encode an identical CDR3.

This receptor was taken from a woman in her 30s in good health. The V and J genes are TRBV10-3 and TRBJ2-5, with TRBD1 matching 8 bases. The material sequenced was naive CD4+ T cells sorted from blood. Subset described: CD45RA+ positively selected. CDR3 DNA: TGTGCCATCAGGGACAGGGTAGGAGAGACCCAGTACTTC. It translates to CAIRDRVGETQYF.